These 28 T cell receptor beta chains share one sample of origin, sequenced in a study of T-cell memory formation after mild COVID-19. One entry per CDR3 protein results from TCRdb running MiXCR on the 5' RACE reads. The top ten hold approximately 55% of the sample, which has 5,500 or so distinct CDR3 sequences, 20% seen once. The sequencing sample was made of PBMCs or a T cell subset sorted from them (not recorded which). The receptors shown here come from an adult woman who had mild COVID-19 (a few samples of this study predate the infection). Cell type and time point are not known.

At least ten counts were recorded for this clonotype. The chain's CDR3 is CASSQEGTVLNNEQFF. The CDR3 coding sequence is TGTGCCAGCAGCCAAGAAGGGACAGTTTTAAACAATGAGCAGTTCTTC. The genes are TRBV3-1 and TRBJ2-1; 7 bases are shared with TRBD1. Unmatched junction bases numbered 7, after V lost 0 bases and J lost 5 bases. Germline V gives CDR1 LGHDT, CDR2 YNNKEL (reference sequence). The CDR3 contains 16 residues.

By share, this clonotype counts as medium-sized. The J gene is TRBJ2-7, the V gene TRBV4-3; D perhaps matches TRBD2 (6 bases). The CDR3 has 16 residues. Trimming removed 1 base at V and 0 bases at J, with 13 bases between. Per germline, CDR1 LGHNA and CDR2 YSLEER. The CDR3 here is CASSQGPGLGSYEQYF. The CDR3 DNA follows: TGCGCCAGCAGCCAAGGGCCGGGACTGGGCTCCTACGAGCAGTACTTC.

This clonotype was observed at least ten times. This chain links TRBV10-3 with TRBJ2-1; 13 bases line up with TRBD2. CDR3 size: 21 residues. Per germline, CDR1 ENHRY and CDR2 SYGVKD. V gave up 8 bases and J gave up 0 bases; unmatched junction bases: 19. CDR3 protein: CAIWGGGLAGDIEGSYNEQFF. CDR3 bases: TGTGCCATCTGGGGAGGTGGACTAGCGGGAGATATTGAGGGCTCCTACAATGAGCAGTTCTTC.

Within the sample, this clonotype is medium-sized (0.01 to 0.1%). J is TRBJ2-1 and V is TRBV15; D gene ambiguous. Germline values: CDR1 LNHNV, CDR2 YYDKDF (reference sequence). V was cut by 5 bases and J by 0 bases, with 8 bases left in between. The CDR3 spans 14 residues. CDR3: CATSLWSSYNEQFF. The CDR3 DNA reads as TGTGCCACCAGCCTCTGGTCCTCCTACAATGAGCAGTTCTTC. The full variable domain, in which reference TRBV15 and TRBJ2-1 provide the parts outside the CDR3, is DAMVIQNPRYQVTQFGKPVTLSCSQTLNHNVMYWYQQKSSQAPKLLFHYYDKDFNNEADTPDNFQSRRPNTSFCFLDIRSPGLGDTAMYLCATSLWSSYNEQFFGPGTRLTVL.

This chain links TRBV6-5 with TRBJ2-7; a weak D match, TRBD1 (6 bases). Per germline, CDR1 MNHEY and CDR2 SVGAGI. This CDR3 comprises 15 residues. The germline V and J ends were trimmed by 6 bases and 2 bases, with 17 bases remaining between them. The CDR3 DNA reads as TGTGCCAGCAGAGAAACAGGGTCCCCGACCTACGAGCAGTACTTC. Its protein product is CASRETGSPTYEQYF.

This chain links TRBV20-1 with TRBJ2-3; 7 bases line up with TRBD1. The germline V gene has CDR1 DFQATT and CDR2 SNEGSKA (reference sequence). The ends lost 1 base at V and 3 bases at J; junction bases unmatched: 13. The CDR3 covers 17 residues. DNA of the CDR3: TGCAGTGCTAGAGGGGTTTATGTAGGGGGCAGGACAGATACGCAGTATTTT. Its translation: CSARGVYVGGRTDTQYF.

This clonotype is judged medium-sized. This chain joins TRBV5-1 and TRBJ2-5; D might be TRBD2 (6 bases). This CDR3 has 12 amino acids. The V gene lost 4 bases and the J gene lost 4 bases, with 8 bases spanning the gap. Germline V gene data show CDR1 as SGHRS and CDR2 as YFSETQ. The CDR3 loop is CASSGGTETQYF. The CDR3 DNA reads as TGCGCCAGCAGCGGGGGGACAGAGACCCAGTACTTC.

The sample holds many counts of this clonotype. The chain couples TRBV6-5 to TRBJ1-1; TRBD1 is a possible D gene (5 bases). V lost 8 bases, J lost 0 bases, and 19 bases lay in between. Germline V gives CDR1 MNHEY, CDR2 SVGAGI. The CDR3 is 16 amino acids. In nucleotides, the CDR3 is TGTGCCAGCTTTGCTTTGGGAAGGGGACTGAACACTGAAGCTTTCTTT. Its protein is CASFALGRGLNTEAFF.

This clonotype occurred many times. This sequence joins TRBV29-1 and TRBJ2-7; D is unclear. Trimming stripped 7 bases from V and 1 base from J, with 14 bases between. The germline gives CDR1 SQVTM, CDR2 ANQGSEA. The CDR3 length is 13 residues. CDR3 region: CSAADPGSYEQYF. For the CDR3, the DNA is TGCAGCGCCGCGGATCCTGGGTCCTACGAGCAGTACTTC.

This clonotype appeared many times. The CDR3 DNA follows: TGTGCCAGCAGCTCGGACACCACGCAAGGCTACACCTTC. As protein: CASSSDTTQGYTF. The chain couples TRBV6-6 to TRBJ1-2; TRBD1 is a possible D gene (5 bases). CDR3 length equals 13 residues. The germline CDR1 and CDR2 sequences are MNHNY and SVGAGI (reference sequence). Deletions cut 6 bases from V and 8 bases from J, with 16 bases between.

Many counts were recorded for this clonotype. This chain joins TRBV7-9 and TRBJ1-5; D unclear. The CDR3 covers 12 residues. The V end lost 3 bases, the J end lost 4 bases, and 4 bases lay between the germline ends. Germline assignment: CDR1 SEHNR and CDR2 FQNEAQ (reference sequence). This CDR3 reads CASSFGNQPQHF. CDR3 DNA: TGTGCCAGCAGCTTCGGAAATCAGCCCCAGCATTTT.

The rearrangement links TRBV29-1 to TRBJ2-5; D may be TRBD1 (5 bases). The closer fit of TRBJ2-7 to the DNA end suggests the J call may be wrong. The germline gives CDR1 SQVTM, CDR2 ANQGSEA. The CDR3 length is 14 residues. CDR3 in DNA: TGCAGCGTTGCGGCGGCAGGGAACCTCTACGAGCAGTACTTC. This sequence encodes CSVAAAGNLYEQYF.

This clonotype was seen many times. The chain combines TRBV5-1 with TRBJ2-1; the D is unclear. Per germline, CDR1 SGHRS and CDR2 YFSETQ. V lost 0 bases, J lost 1 base, and 11 bases lay in between. CDR3 length: 16 amino acids. CDR3 region: CASSLGLGLSYNEQFF. Here the CDR3 DNA reads TGCGCCAGCAGCTTGGGATTAGGGTTGTCCTACAATGAGCAGTTCTTC.

This clonotype counts as medium-sized. The J gene is TRBJ2-7, the V gene TRBV7-9, with D uncertain. The CDR3 length is 13 residues. The germline CDR1 and CDR2 sequences are SEHNR and FQNEAQ (reference sequence). The V gene lost 1 base and the J gene lost 5 bases, with 9 bases spanning the gap. The CDR3 sequence: CASSLGFSDEQYF. For the CDR3, the DNA is TGTGCCAGCAGCTTAGGATTTTCGGACGAGCAGTACTTC.

There are many counts of this clonotype. This chain connects TRBV9 to TRBJ2-1, with 9 bases identical to TRBD2. Germline CDR1 SGDLS, CDR2 YYNGEE. V dropped 4 bases and J dropped 0; count of bases not matched to a gene: 20. CDR3 length: 21 residues. The CDR3 is CASSSRQGEPSGMSSYNEQFF. CDR3 DNA: TGTGCCAGCAGCAGTCGACAGGGTGAACCTAGCGGGATGAGCTCCTACAATGAGCAGTTCTTC.

The J gene is TRBJ2-5, the V gene TRBV12-3 or TRBV12-4; no definite D call. V shed 4 bases and J shed 0 bases, with 9 bases lying between them. The length of the CDR3 is 14 residues. Here the CDR3 reads CASSSYTYQETQYF. Here the CDR3 DNA reads TGTGCCAGCAGTTCGTACACGTACCAAGAGACCCAGTACTTC.

This clonotype has ten or more counts. J is TRBJ2-1 and V is TRBV20-1; tentative D call: TRBD1 (6 bases). Germline CDR1 reads DFQATT; CDR2 reads SNEGSKA (reference sequence). This CDR3 is built from 18 residues. With 1 base removed from V and 2 bases from J, the gap between germline ends came to 21 bases. The CDR3 protein is CSARGGPDRFGPYNEQFF. CDR3 coding DNA: TGCAGTGCTAGAGGCGGGCCCGACAGGTTCGGGCCCTACAATGAGCAGTTCTTC.

This clonotype was detected once. The V and J genes are TRBV12-3 or TRBV12-4 and TRBJ2-1; D may be TRBD2 (6 bases). CDR3 size: 16 residues. With 2 bases removed from V and 1 base from J, the gap between germline ends came to 12 bases. The CDR3 coding sequence is TGTGCCAGCAGTTTAAGGGGCGGGGTATCCTACAATGAGCAGTTCTTC. Translating gives CASSLRGGVSYNEQFF.

This clonotype has ten or more counts. The chain uses TRBV5-5 and TRBJ1-1, with D possibly TRBD1 on 6 matching bases. V shed 3 bases and J shed 3 bases, with 15 bases lying between them. CDR3 length: 15 amino acids. Germline loops: CDR1 SGHKS, CDR2 YYEKEE (reference sequence). The CDR3 sequence: CASSSSWGGYTEAFF. CDR3 nucleotide sequence: TGTGCCAGCAGCTCATCCTGGGGGGGCTACACTGAAGCTTTCTTT.

This clonotype is medium-sized in the sample. The chain's CDR3 is CASRYPRAQSADTQYF. The DNA of the CDR3 is TGTGCCAGCAGGTACCCCCGGGCACAAAGCGCAGATACGCAGTATTTT. The rearrangement links TRBV7-9 to TRBJ2-3; D unclear. V shed 6 bases and J shed 4 bases, with 20 bases lying between them. The length of the CDR3 is 16 residues. Germline CDR1 and CDR2: SEHNR and FQNEAQ (reference sequence).

This clonotype was counted at least ten times. V gene TRBV20-1 combines with J gene TRBJ1-1; no clear D gene. Germline lookup yields CDR1 DFQATT and CDR2 SNEGSKA (reference sequence). CDR3 length equals 12 residues. Trimming took 1 base from V and 3 from J, leaving 6 bases between them. This CDR3 is CSARGPDTEAFF. CDR3 coding DNA: TGCAGTGCTAGAGGTCCTGACACTGAAGCTTTCTTT.

There are a few counts of this clonotype. A single base separates this from a much larger clone, so it may be a read error. The chain employs TRBV20-1 and TRBJ2-6; TRBD1 is a possible D gene (6 bases). The CDR3 is 16 residues long. Deletions cut 7 bases from V and 4 bases from J, with 20 bases between. CDR1 is DFQATT and CDR2 is SNEGSKA in the germline V gene (reference sequence). The CDR3 sequence is CSDIYRVGTGANVLTF. CDR3 nucleotides: TGCAGTGACATCTACAGGGTTGGTACGGGGGCCAACGTCCTGACTTTC.

At least ten counts were recorded for this clonotype. The V and J genes are TRBV11-3 and TRBJ2-1, with TRBD2 matching 7 bases. This CDR3 contains 18 residues. Germline V CDR1 and CDR2: SGHNT, YENEEA. With 1 base clipped from V and 4 bases from J, the junction kept 13 bases outside the gene matches. The CDR3 protein is CASSLVLLAGAHYNEQFF. The CDR3 DNA sequence: TGTGCCAGCAGCTTAGTTCTTTTGGCGGGAGCCCATTACAATGAGCAGTTCTTC.

This clonotype was detected ten times or more. The V call is TRBV4-3, the J call TRBJ2-7; TRBD1 or TRBD2 may be the D gene (5 bases each). From germline, CDR1 is LGHNA and CDR2 YSLEER. V lost 3 bases and J 4 bases, leaving 19 bases between the germline ends. This CDR3 has 16 residues. The CDR3 region is CASSQSPIGGDYEQYF. The CDR3 coding sequence is TGCGCCAGCAGCCAGTCCCCCATTGGGGGAGATTACGAGCAGTACTTC.

Judged by abundance, this clonotype is medium-sized. The J gene is TRBJ1-1, the V gene TRBV7-8; 7 bases are a match to TRBD1. The CDR3 contains 16 residues. V was pared by 1 base and J by 0 bases, with 5 bases of the junction left unmatched. CDR1 and CDR2 (germline): SGHVS, FQNEAQ. This chain's CDR3 is CASSLEQGFMNTEAFF. The DNA of the CDR3 is TGTGCCAGCAGCTTAGAACAGGGGTTCATGAACACTGAAGCTTTCTTT.

This chain joins TRBV7-2 and TRBJ2-5; 7 positions match TRBD2. Matching the DNA end better, TRBJ2-4 makes the J call doubtful. Germline V CDR1 and CDR2: SGHTA, FQGNSA. The CDR3 sequence is 15 residues long. As DNA, the CDR3 is TGTGCCAGCAGCAGGGACTACGGGGCCAAAAACATTCAGTACTTC. This translates into CASSRDYGAKNIQYF.

This clonotype appeared many times. This sequence joins TRBV5-1 and TRBJ1-1; D uncertain. The CDR3 consists of 16 residues. V was pared by 8 bases and J by 0 bases, with 20 bases between. Germline V gives CDR1 SGHRS, CDR2 YFSETQ. CDR3 loop: CASSRGRKIMNTEAFF. The CDR3 DNA sequence: TGCGCCAGTTCCAGAGGGCGGAAAATAATGAACACTGAAGCTTTCTTT.

At least ten counts were recorded for this clonotype. The CDR3 spells CASNPSRTGELFF. The CDR3 DNA is TGTGCCAGCAATCCCAGCCGCACCGGGGAGCTGTTTTTT. The chain has TRBV27 and TRBJ2-2; no definite D call. This CDR3 spans 13 amino acids. Germline CDR1 is MNHEY and CDR2 is SMNVEV (reference sequence). V was shortened by 7 bases and J by 4 bases, with 10 bases between the two germline ends.